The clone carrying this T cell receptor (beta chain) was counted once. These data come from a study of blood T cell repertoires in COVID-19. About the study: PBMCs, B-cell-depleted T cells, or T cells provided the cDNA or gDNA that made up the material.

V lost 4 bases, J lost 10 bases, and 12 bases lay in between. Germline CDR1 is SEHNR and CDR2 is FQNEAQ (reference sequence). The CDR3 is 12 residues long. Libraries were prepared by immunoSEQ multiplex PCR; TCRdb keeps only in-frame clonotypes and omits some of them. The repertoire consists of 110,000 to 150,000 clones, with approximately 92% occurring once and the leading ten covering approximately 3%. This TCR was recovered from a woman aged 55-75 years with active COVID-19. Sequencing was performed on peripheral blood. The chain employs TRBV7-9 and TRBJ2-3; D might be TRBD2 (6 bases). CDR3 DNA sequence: TGTGCCAGCAGCTCCCGGCGGGATGCGCAGTATTTT. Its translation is CASSSRRDAQYF.